This T cell receptor (beta chain) was sequenced during a study of T cells in Graves' hyperthyroidism and ophthalmopathy. Study findings and constraints: Ophthalmopathy, which appeared later, was predicted by the model a median around 6.9 months before onset.

TCR beta CDR3 region amplification was performed from RNA transcripts. The HTBI set primed first-round TCR CDR3 RT-PCR. In TCRdb, the multiplex PCR reads were re-called with MiXCR into one record per CDR3 protein. This sample has 490,000 or so distinct CDR3 sequences, with just under 20% found just once. Clinical symptoms, serum thyroxine and TRAb, thyroid ultrasound and orbital computed tomography were used for the diagnoses. Trimming removed 5 bases from V and 2 bases from J; junction bases left unmatched: 2. This CDR3 is built from 14 residues. CDR1 is SGHAT and CDR2 is FQNNGV in the germline V gene. This clonotype was seen at least ten times. The antigen is unknown.

The chain uses TRBV11-2 and TRBJ2-7; 11 positions agree with TRBD1. The source of this sequence is a middle-aged man with Graves' ophthalmopathy. Source material: blood. CDR3 protein: CASSPGQGAYEQYF. The CDR3 nucleotides are TGTGCCAGCAGCCCGGGACAGGGGGCCTACGAGCAGTACTTC.